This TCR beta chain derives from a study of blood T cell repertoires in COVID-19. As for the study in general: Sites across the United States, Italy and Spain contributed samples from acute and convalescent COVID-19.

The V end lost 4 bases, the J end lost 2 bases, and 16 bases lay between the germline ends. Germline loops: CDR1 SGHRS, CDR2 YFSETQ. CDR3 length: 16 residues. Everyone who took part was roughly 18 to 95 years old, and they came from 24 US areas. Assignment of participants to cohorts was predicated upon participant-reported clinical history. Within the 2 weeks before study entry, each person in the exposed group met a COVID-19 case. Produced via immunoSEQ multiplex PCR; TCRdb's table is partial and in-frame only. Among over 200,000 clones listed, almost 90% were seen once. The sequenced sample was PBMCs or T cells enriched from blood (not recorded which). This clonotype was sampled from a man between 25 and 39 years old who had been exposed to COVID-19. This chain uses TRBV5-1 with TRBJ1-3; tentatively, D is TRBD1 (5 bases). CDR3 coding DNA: TGCGCCAGCAGCCTGGATTGGGGGGAGGCTGGAAACACCATATATTTT. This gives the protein CASSLDWGEAGNTIYF.